The clone carrying this T cell receptor beta chain was recorded many times. Its antigen remains unknown. This sample is part of a study of T cell repertoires in cytomegalovirus infection. The study's findings and limits: CMV-specific TCR beta clonotypes restricted by HLA-C were the ones dominating the ex vivo response.

J gave up 2 bases and V 7 bases, and 12 bases lay outside the gene matches. CDR3 size: 16 residues. In germline, CDR1 is SGHVS, CDR2 FQNEAQ. MiXCR, run by TCRdb on the reads, gives a single entry per CDR3 protein. The sample has some 320,000 distinct CDR3 sequences; over 7.5% are singletons. This chain connects TRBV7-8 to TRBJ2-5; 8 bases map to TRBD2. Sequencing input: PBMCs. The TCR sequence derives from a human donor in good health (CMV status not recorded). Some clones in this sample may be carry-over from other donors' samples. Here the CDR3 DNA reads TGTGCCAGCACCTTGGGGGGTAGCGGGGATCAAGAGACCCAGTACTTC. Its translation: CASTLGGSGDQETQYF.